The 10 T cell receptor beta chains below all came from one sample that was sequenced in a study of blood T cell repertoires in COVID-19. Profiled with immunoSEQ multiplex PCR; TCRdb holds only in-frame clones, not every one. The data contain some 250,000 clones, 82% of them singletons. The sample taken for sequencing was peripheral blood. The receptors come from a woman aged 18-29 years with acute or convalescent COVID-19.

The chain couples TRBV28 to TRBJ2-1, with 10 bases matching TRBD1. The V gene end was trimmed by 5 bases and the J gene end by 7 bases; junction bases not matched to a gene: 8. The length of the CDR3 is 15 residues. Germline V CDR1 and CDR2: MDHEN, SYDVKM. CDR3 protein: CASSQPGQGRNEQFF. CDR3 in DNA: TGTGCCAGCAGTCAACCGGGACAGGGGCGGAATGAGCAGTTCTTC.

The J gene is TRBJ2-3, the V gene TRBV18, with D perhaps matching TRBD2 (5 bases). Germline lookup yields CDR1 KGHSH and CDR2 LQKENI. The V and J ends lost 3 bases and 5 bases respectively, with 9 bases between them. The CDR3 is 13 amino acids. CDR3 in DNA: TGTGCCAGCTCACCGAGGGCCCAAGATACGCAGTATTTT. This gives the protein CASSPRAQDTQYF.

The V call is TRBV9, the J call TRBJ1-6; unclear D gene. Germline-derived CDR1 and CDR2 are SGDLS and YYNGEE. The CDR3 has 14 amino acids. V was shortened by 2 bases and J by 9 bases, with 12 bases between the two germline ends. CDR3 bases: TGTGCCAGCAGCGTTGCGTTTTCCATTTCACCCCTCCACTTT. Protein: CASSVAFSISPLHF.

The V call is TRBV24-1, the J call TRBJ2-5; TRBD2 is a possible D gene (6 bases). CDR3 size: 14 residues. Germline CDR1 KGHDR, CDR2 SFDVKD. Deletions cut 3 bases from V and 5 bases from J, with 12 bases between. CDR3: CATSDPYAGETQYF. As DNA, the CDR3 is TGTGCCACCAGTGATCCATACGCGGGGGAGACCCAGTACTTC.

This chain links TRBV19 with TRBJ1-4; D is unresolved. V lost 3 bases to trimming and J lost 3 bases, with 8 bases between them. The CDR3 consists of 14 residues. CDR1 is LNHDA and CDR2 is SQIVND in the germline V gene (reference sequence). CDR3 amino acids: CASSIQVANEKLFF. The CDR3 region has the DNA TGTGCCAGTAGTATTCAGGTGGCTAATGAAAAACTGTTTTTT.

The DNA of the CDR3 is TGCGCCAGCAGCCAAGAAACCTCCCAGGGGATGGATGGCTACACCTTC. The encoded protein is CASSQETSQGMDGYTF. The genes are TRBV4-3 and TRBJ1-2; a weak D match, TRBD1 (6 bases). Deletions cut 0 bases from V and 6 bases from J, with 17 bases between. Per the germline V gene, CDR1 is LGHNA and CDR2 is YSLEER. The CDR3 is made up of 16 amino acids.

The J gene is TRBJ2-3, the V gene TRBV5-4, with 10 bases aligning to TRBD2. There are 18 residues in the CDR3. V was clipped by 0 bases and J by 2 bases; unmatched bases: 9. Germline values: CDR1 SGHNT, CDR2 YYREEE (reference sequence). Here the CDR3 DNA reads TGTGCCAGCAGCTTGGCCCTAGCGGGAGACTCCTTCACAGATACGCAGTATTTT. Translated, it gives CASSLALAGDSFTDTQYF.

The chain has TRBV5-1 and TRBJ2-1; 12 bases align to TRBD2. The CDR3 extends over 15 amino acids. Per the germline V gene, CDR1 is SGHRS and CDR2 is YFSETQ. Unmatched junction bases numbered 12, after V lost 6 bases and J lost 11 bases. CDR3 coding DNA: TGCGCCAGCAATCGGGCTAGCGGGAGGGACGCCCAGCAGTTCTTC. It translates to CASNRASGRDAQQFF.

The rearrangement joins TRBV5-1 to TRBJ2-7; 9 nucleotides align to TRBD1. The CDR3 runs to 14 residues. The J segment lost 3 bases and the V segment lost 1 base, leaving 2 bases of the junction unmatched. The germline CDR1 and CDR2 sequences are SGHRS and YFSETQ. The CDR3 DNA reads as TGCGCCAGCAGCTTGCTGGGACAGGGCTACGAGCAGTACTTC. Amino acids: CASSLLGQGYEQYF.

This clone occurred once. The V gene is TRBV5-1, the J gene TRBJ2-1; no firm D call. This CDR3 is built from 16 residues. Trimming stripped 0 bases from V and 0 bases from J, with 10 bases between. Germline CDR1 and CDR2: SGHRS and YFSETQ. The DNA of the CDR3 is TGCGCCAGCAGCTTGGGCGGCCCTCGCTCCTACAATGAGCAGTTCTTC. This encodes CASSLGGPRSYNEQFF.